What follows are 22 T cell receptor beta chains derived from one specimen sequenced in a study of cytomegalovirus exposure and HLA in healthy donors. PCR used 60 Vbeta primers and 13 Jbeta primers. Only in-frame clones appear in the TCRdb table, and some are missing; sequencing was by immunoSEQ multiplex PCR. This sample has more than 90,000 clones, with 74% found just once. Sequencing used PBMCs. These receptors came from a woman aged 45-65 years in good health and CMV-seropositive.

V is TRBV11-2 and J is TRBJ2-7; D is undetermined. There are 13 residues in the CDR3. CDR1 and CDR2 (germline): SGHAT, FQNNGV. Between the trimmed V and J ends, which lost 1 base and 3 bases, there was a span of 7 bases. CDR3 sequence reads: CASSLGSLYEQYF. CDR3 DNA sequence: TGTGCCAGCAGCTTAGGGAGCCTCTACGAGCAGTACTTC.

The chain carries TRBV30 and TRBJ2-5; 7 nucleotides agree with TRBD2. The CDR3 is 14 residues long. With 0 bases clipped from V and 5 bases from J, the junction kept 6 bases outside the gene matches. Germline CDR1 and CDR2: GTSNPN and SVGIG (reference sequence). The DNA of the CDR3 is TGTGCCTGGAGTGTAGGCGGGAGCGGGGAGACCCAGTACTTC. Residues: CAWSVGGSGETQYF. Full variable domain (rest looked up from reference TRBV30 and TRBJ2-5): SQTIHQWPATLVQPVGSPLSLECTVEGTSNPNLYWYRQAAGRGLQLLFYSVGIGQISSEVPQNLSASRPQDRQFILSSKKLLLSDSGFYLCAWSVGGSGETQYFGPGTRLLVL.

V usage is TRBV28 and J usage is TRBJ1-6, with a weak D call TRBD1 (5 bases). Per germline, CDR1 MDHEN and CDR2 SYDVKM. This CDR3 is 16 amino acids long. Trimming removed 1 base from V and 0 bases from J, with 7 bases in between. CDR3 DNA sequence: TGTGCCAGCAGTTTATTTCAGGGCTCCTATAATTCACCCCTCCACTTT. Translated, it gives CASSLFQGSYNSPLHF.

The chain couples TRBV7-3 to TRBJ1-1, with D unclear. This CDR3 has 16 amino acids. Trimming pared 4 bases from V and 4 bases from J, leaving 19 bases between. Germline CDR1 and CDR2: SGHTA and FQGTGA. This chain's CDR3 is CASSSLDPALATEAFF. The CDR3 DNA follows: TGTGCCAGCAGCTCCCTTGACCCGGCCTTAGCCACTGAAGCTTTCTTT.

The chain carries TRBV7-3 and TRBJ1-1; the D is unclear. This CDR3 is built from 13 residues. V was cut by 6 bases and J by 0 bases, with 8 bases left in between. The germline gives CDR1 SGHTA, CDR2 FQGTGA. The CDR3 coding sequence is TGTGCCAGCAGACGTACGGTGAACACTGAAGCTTTCTTT. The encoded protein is CASRRTVNTEAFF.

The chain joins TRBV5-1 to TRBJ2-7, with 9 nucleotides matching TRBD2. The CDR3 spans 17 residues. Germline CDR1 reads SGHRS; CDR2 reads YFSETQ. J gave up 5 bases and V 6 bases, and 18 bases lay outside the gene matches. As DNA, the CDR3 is TGCGCCAGCAACCAGGGTAGCGGGAGTCTCATCTGGGACGAGCAGTACTTC. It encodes CASNQGSGSLIWDEQYF.

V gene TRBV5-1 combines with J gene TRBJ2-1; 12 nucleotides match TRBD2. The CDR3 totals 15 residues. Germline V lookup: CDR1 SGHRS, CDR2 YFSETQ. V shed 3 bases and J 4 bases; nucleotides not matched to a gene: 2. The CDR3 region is CASSSGLAGYNEQFF. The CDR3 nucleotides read TGCGCCAGCAGCTCTGGACTAGCGGGGTACAATGAGCAGTTCTTC.

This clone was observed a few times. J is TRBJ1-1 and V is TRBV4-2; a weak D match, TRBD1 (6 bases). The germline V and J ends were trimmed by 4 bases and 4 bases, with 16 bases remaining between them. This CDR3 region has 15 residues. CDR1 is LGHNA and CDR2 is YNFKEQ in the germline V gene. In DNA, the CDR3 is TGTGCCAGCAGCCCAAAAGGGGGGGAGGCCACTGAAGCTTTCTTT. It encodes CASSPKGGEATEAFF.

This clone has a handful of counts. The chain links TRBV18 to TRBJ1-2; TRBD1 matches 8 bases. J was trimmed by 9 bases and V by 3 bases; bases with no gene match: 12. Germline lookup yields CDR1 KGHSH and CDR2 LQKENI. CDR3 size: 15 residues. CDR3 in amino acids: CASSPNTGQDASYTF. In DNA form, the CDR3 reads TGTGCCAGCTCACCTAATACGGGACAGGATGCAAGCTACACCTTC.

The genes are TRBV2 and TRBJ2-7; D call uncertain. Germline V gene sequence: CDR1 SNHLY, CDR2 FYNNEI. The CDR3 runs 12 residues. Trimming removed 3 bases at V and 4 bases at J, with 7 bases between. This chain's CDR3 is CASSEPRYEQYF. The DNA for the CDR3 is TGTGCCAGCAGTGAGCCGAGATACGAGCAGTACTTC.

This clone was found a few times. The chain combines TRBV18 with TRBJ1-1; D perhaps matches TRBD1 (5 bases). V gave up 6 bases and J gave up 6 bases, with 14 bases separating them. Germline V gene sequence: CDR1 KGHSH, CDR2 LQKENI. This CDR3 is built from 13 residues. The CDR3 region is CASSASREAEAFF. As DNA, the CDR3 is TGTGCCAGCTCGGCGAGCAGGGAGGCTGAAGCTTTCTTT.

The CDR3: CSAGTTGELFF. CDR3 bases: TGCAGCGCAGGAACAACCGGGGAGCTGTTTTTT. J is TRBJ2-2 and V is TRBV29-1; D not certain. This CDR3 is 11 amino acids long. Germline-derived CDR1 and CDR2 are SQVTM and ANQGSEA. Trimming took 7 bases from V and 5 from J, leaving 8 bases between them.

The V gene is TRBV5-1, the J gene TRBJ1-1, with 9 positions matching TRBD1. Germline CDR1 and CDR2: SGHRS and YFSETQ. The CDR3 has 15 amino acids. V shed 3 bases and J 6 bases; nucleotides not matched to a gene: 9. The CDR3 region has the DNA TGCGCCAGCAGCTCGCAACCGGGACAGGGATCTGAAGCTTTCTTT. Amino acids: CASSSQPGQGSEAFF.

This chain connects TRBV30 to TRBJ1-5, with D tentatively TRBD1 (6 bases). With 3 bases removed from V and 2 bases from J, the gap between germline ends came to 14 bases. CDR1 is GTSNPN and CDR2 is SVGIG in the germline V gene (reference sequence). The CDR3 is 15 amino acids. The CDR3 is CAWSPRGYGNQPQHF. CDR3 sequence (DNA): TGTGCCTGGAGCCCCAGGGGTTACGGCAATCAGCCCCAGCATTTT.

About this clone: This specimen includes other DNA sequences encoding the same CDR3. In DNA form, the CDR3 reads TGTGCCAGCAGCTTAGTGCCCTCAGGACAGGGGTTCTACAATGAGCAGTTCTTC. Translation: CASSLVPSGQGFYNEQFF. The chain uses TRBV7-2 and TRBJ2-1, with TRBD1 matching 9 bases. V dropped 1 base and J dropped 3; count of bases not matched to a gene: 10. Germline V gene sequence: CDR1 SGHTA, CDR2 FQGNSA. The CDR3 is made up of 18 amino acids.

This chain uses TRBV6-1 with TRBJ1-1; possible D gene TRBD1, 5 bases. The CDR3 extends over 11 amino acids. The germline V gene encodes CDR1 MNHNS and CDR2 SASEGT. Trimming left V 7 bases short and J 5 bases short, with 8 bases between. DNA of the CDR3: TGTGCCAGCAACCAGGGAACTGAAGCTTTCTTT. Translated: CASNQGTEAFF.

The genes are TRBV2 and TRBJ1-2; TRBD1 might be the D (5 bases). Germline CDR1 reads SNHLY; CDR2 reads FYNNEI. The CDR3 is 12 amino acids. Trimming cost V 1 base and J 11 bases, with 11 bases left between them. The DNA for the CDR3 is TGTGCCAGCAGTGAAGGTCAGGGTCGGTACACCTTC. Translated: CASSEGQGRYTF.

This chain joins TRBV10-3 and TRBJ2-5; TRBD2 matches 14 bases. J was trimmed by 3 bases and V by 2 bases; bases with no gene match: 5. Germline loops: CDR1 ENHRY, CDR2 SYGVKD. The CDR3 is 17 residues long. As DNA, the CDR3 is TGTGCCATCAGTGAGCCCCGACTAGCGGGAGGGAAAGAGACCCAGTACTTC. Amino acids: CAISEPRLAGGKETQYF.

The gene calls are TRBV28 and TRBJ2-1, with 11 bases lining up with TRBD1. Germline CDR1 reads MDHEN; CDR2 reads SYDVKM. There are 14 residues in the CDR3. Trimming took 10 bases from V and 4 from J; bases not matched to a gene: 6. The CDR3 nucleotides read TGTGCCACCCGGACAGGGGGCCCATACAATGAGCAGTTCTTC. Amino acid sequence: CATRTGGPYNEQFF.

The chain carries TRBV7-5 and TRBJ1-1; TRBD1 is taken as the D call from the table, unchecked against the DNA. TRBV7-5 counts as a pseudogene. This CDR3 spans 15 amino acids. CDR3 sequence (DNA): TGTGTCAGAAGCGTTAGACAGGGCTTAGTAACTGAAGCTTTCTTT. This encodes CVRSVRQGLVTEAFF.

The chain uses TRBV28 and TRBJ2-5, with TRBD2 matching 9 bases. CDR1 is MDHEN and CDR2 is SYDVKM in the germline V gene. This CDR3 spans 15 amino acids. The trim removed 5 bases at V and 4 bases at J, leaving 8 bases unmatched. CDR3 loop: CASSPPSGTGETQYF. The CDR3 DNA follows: TGTGCCAGCAGTCCTCCTAGCGGGACGGGAGAGACCCAGTACTTC. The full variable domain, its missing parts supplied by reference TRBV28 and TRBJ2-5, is DVKVTQSSRYLVKRTGEKVFLECVQDMDHENMFWYRQDPGLGLRLIYFSYDVKMKEKGDIPEGYSVSREKKERFSLILESASTNQTSMYLCASSPPSGTGETQYFGPGTRLLVL.

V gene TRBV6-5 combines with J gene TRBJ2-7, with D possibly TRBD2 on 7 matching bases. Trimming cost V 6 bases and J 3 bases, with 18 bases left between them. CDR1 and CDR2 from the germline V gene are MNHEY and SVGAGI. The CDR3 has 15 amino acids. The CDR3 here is CASSKWGREYYEQYF. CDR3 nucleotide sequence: TGTGCCAGCAGCAAATGGGGGCGGGAGTACTACGAGCAGTACTTC.